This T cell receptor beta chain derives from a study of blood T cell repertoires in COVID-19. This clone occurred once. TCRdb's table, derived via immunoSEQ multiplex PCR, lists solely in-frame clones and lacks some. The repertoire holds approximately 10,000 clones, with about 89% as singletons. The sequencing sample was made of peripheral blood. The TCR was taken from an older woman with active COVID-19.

The CDR3 reads CASSPDRAAGANVLTF. In nucleotides, the CDR3 is TGTGCCAGCAGCCCAGACAGGGCAGCCGGGGCCAACGTCCTGACTTTC. This sequence joins TRBV2 and TRBJ2-6; 7 bases align to TRBD1. Germline assignment: CDR1 SNHLY and CDR2 FYNNEI. After removal of 6 bases from V and 4 bases from J, the junction contained 9 bases not matched to a gene. This CDR3 spans 16 amino acids.